One sample yielded the 13 T cell receptor beta chains listed below, sequenced in a study of blood T cell repertoires in COVID-19. The data were produced by immunoSEQ multiplex PCR, yet TCRdb's version contains in-frame clones alone and is incomplete. The sample consists of around 100,000 clones, just under 80% of them appearing once. The sequencing sample was made of peripheral blood. The receptors were gathered from a woman in her 70s with acute or convalescent COVID-19.

As DNA, the CDR3 is TGTGCCAGCAGCTTGGGCGCTAAACAGGGGGCGCGGGAGACCCAGTACTTC. This translates into CASSLGAKQGARETQYF. The chain carries TRBV5-4 and TRBJ2-5, with 9 bases identical to TRBD1. CDR3 length: 17 amino acids. V trimming: 0 bases; J trimming: 5 bases; junction bases outside the gene matches: 11. The germline V gene encodes CDR1 SGHNT and CDR2 YYREEE (reference sequence).

In DNA form, the CDR3 reads TGTGCCAGCAGTTTGGGGGACAGGGGGGGATCACCCCTCCACTTT. Its protein product is CASSLGDRGGSPLHF. The genes are TRBV28 and TRBJ1-6; 11 bases are a match to TRBD1. CDR1 is MDHEN, CDR2 SYDVKM, per germline. CDR3 length: 15 residues. Unmatched junction bases numbered 5, after V lost 3 bases and J lost 10 bases.

This clone occurred a few times. CDR3 amino acids: CASSQGSLSPLHF. The CDR3, as DNA: TGTGCCAGCAGCCAGGGCAGCCTTTCACCCCTCCACTTT. The chain combines TRBV3-1 (or the pseudogene TRBV3-2) with TRBJ1-6; D remains ambiguous. The V gene's germline CDR1 is LGHDT and CDR2 YNNKEL (reference sequence). The CDR3 has 13 residues. V was cut by 3 bases and J by 9 bases, with 9 bases left in between.

The chain is built from TRBV4-2 and TRBJ1-1, with a weak D call TRBD1 (5 bases). Trimming took off 5 bases at V and 1 base at J, with 20 bases between the two ends. The CDR3 sequence is 17 residues long. Germline V lookup: CDR1 LGHNA, CDR2 YNFKEQ. The CDR3 region is CASSTGEGRTPNTEAFF. The CDR3, as DNA: TGTGCCAGCAGCACGGGGGAGGGTAGGACTCCGAACACTGAAGCTTTCTTT.

This chain uses TRBV6-5 with TRBJ1-5, with D unclear. Germline CDR1 is MNHEY and CDR2 is SVGAGI. Trimming stripped 7 bases from V and 3 bases from J, with 10 bases between. This CDR3 contains 13 residues. The CDR3 coding sequence is TGTGCCAGCACCATCATCCCCAATCAGCCCCAGCATTTT. Translated, it gives CASTIIPNQPQHF.

CDR3 residues: CASSQEGRVDGYTF. The CDR3 DNA is TGTGCCAGCAGCCAAGAGGGCAGGGTCGATGGCTACACCTTC. The chain carries TRBV3-1 (or the pseudogene TRBV3-2) and TRBJ1-2, with a weak D call TRBD1 (5 bases). Deletions cut 0 bases from V and 6 bases from J, with 11 bases between. The CDR3 consists of 14 residues. In germline, CDR1 is LGHDT, CDR2 YNNKEL (reference sequence).

The rearrangement joins TRBV5-1 to TRBJ1-1; TRBD1 aligns across 11 bases. The germline V gene encodes CDR1 SGHRS and CDR2 YFSETQ. The CDR3 spans 13 residues. The V gene end was trimmed by 9 bases and the J gene end by 1 base; junction bases not matched to a gene: 2. For the CDR3, the DNA is TGCGCCACCGGGACAGGGGGGAACACTGAAGCTTTCTTT. Its protein product is CATGTGGNTEAFF. Full variable domain (missing parts from reference TRBV5-1 and TRBJ1-1): KAGVTQTPRYLIKTRGQQVTLSCSPISGHRSVSWYQQTPGQGLQFLFEYFSETQRNKGNFPGRFSGRQFSNSRSEMNVSTLELGDSALYLCATGTGGNTEAFFGQGTRLTVV.

The rearrangement joins TRBV30 to TRBJ2-1; 9 bases are shared with TRBD1. This CDR3 is built from 15 residues. J lost 4 bases, V lost 3 bases, and 7 bases had no gene match. The germline V gene encodes CDR1 GTSNPN and CDR2 SVGIG (reference sequence). The CDR3 coding sequence is TGTGCCTGGAGAGACACAGGGGGCCCGTACAATGAGCAGTTCTTC. Translation: CAWRDTGGPYNEQFF.

This clone was detected only a few times. The chain is built from TRBV5-1 and TRBJ1-6; D uncertain. Looked up from germline, CDR1 is SGHRS and CDR2 is YFSETQ. V shed 4 bases and J shed 10 bases, with 12 bases lying between them. There are 13 residues in the CDR3. The CDR3 DNA is TGCGCCAGCAGCCTGGAGGAGTACTCACCCCTCCACTTT. Translation gives CASSLEEYSPLHF. The full variable domain, with the rest looked up from reference TRBV5-1 and TRBJ1-6, is KAGVTQTPRYLIKTRGQQVTLSCSPISGHRSVSWYQQTPGQGLQFLFEYFSETQRNKGNFPGRFSGRQFSNSRSEMNVSTLELGDSALYLCASSLEEYSPLHFGNGTRLTVT.

This clone was detected only once. The chain links TRBV21-1 to TRBJ1-1; no DNA check was done on the table's D call, TRBD1. TRBV21-1 is recorded as a pseudogene. The CDR3 extends over 15 amino acids. CDR3 DNA sequence: TGTGCCAGCAGCAACTCAGGGCTGATGAACACTGAAGCTTTCTTT. This gives the protein CASSNSGLMNTEAFF.

V gene TRBV10-3 combines with J gene TRBJ1-3; D gene ambiguous. The CDR3 totals 14 residues. Germline V lookup: CDR1 ENHRY, CDR2 SYGVKD. V was clipped by 4 bases and J by 6 bases, with 13 bases between them. The DNA for the CDR3 is TGTGCCATCAGTGTTGCCGGGGTCGCAAACACCATATATTTT. Protein: CAISVAGVANTIYF.

This sequence joins TRBV18 and TRBJ1-1; maybe TRBD1 (6 bases). Trimming cost V 3 bases and J 6 bases, with 11 bases left between them. The germline gives CDR1 KGHSH, CDR2 LQKENI. This CDR3 contains 13 residues. Written as DNA, the CDR3 is TGTGCCAGCTCACCCCAAGACAGGTCTGAAGCTTTCTTT. Its protein is CASSPQDRSEAFF. The entire variable domain, with the rest obtained from reference TRBV18 and TRBJ1-1, is as follows: NAGVMQNPRHLVRRRGQEARLRCSPMKGHSHVYWYRQLPEEGLKFMVYLQKENIIDESGMPKERFSAEFPKEGPSILRIQQVVRGDSAAYFCASSPQDRSEAFFGQGTRLTVV.

This clone appeared once. This rearrangement joins TRBV7-3 to TRBJ2-7; D is ambiguous. Trimming took off 3 bases at V and 3 bases at J, with 15 bases between the two ends. Germline V lookup: CDR1 SGHTA, CDR2 FQGTGA. The CDR3 has 15 residues. CDR3 coding DNA: TGTGCCAGCAGCTTGTTTGGTCCAGTCCTCTACGAGCAGTACGTC. As protein: CASSLFGPVLYEQYV.